The 20 T cell receptor beta chains in this list originate from one sample, sequenced in a study of blood T cell repertoires in COVID-19. TCRdb keeps only in-frame clones here, not all; method: immunoSEQ multiplex PCR. The repertoire has fewer than 350,000 clones, about 88% of them found once; the top ten carry over 1%. The sequenced material came from PBMCs or T cells enriched from blood (not recorded which). Source of these receptors: a woman in her twenties or thirties who had been exposed to COVID-19.

The chain recombines TRBV6-5 with TRBJ2-1; 10 bases map to TRBD2. Germline V gene lookup returns CDR1 MNHEY and CDR2 SVGAGI. The CDR3 has 15 amino acids. Unmatched junction bases numbered 7, after V lost 6 bases and J lost 5 bases. The CDR3 nucleotides read TGTGCCAGCAGCCGACTTCTAGCGGGGGACAATGAGCAGTTCTTC. It codes for CASSRLLAGDNEQFF.

This clone was detected only once. The gene calls are TRBV13 and TRBJ2-7; 11 nucleotides line up with TRBD2. The CDR3 spans 17 residues. With 4 bases clipped from V and 0 bases from J, the junction kept 8 bases outside the gene matches. Germline V gene sequence: CDR1 PRHDT, CDR2 FYEKMQ (reference sequence). The CDR3: CASSSPGSGRASYEQYF. CDR3 DNA: TGTGCCAGCAGCTCCCCGGGTAGCGGGAGGGCCTCCTACGAGCAGTACTTC.

V gene TRBV4-1 combines with J gene TRBJ2-1, with D perhaps TRBD1 (5 bases). V shed 1 base and J shed 9 bases, with 10 bases lying between them. The CDR3 covers 13 residues. CDR1 and CDR2 from the germline V gene are MGHRA and YSYEKL. CDR3 sequence reads: CASSQGGQVEQFF. In nucleotides, the CDR3 is TGCGCCAGCAGCCAAGGCGGACAAGTTGAGCAGTTCTTC.

In DNA form, the CDR3 reads TGTGCCAGCAGCTTAGTGGCCCGAGCGGGAGGGCCCCGAGAGACCCAGTACTTC. Translated: CASSLVARAGGPRETQYF. V gene TRBV7-8 combines with J gene TRBJ2-5; 10 bases are shared with TRBD2. The length of the CDR3 is 18 residues. Germline trimming cut 1 base from V and 4 bases from J; bases unmatched to any gene: 12. Per germline, CDR1 SGHVS and CDR2 FQNEAQ.

The rearrangement links TRBV5-1 to TRBJ2-2; 9 bases match TRBD2. The junction had 10 bases not matched to a gene; V was cut back by 5 bases and J by 2 bases. Germline V gene lookup returns CDR1 SGHRS and CDR2 YFSETQ. The CDR3 has 17 amino acids. DNA of the CDR3: TGCGCCAGCAGTCCACCCCGGCTAGCGGGAAACACCGGGGAGCTGTTTTTT. Encoded protein: CASSPPRLAGNTGELFF.

This clone turned up a few times. V usage is TRBV19 and J usage is TRBJ2-7, with D uncertain. CDR1 and CDR2 from the germline V gene are LNHDA and SQIVND (reference sequence). The CDR3 runs 18 residues. Trimming pared 9 bases from V and 0 bases from J, leaving 27 bases between. The CDR3, as DNA: TGTGCCAGGAACGCAAACCCCCGGGTAGCCTTTAGCTCCTACGAGCAGTACTTC. Amino acids: CARNANPRVAFSSYEQYF. Full variable domain (rest looked up from reference TRBV19 and TRBJ2-7): DGGITQSPKYLFRKEGQNVTLSCEQNLNHDAMYWYRQDPGQGLRLIYYSQIVNDFQKGDIAEGYSVSREKKESFPLTVTSAQKNPTAFYLCARNANPRVAFSSYEQYFGPGTRLTVT.

The chain is built from TRBV28 and TRBJ2-1; 7 nucleotides agree with TRBD2. Trimming removed 3 bases from V and 4 bases from J; junction bases left unmatched: 9. The CDR3 contains 16 residues. Germline V lookup: CDR1 MDHEN, CDR2 SYDVKM. CDR3 sequence reads: CASSFHSSGYYNEQFF. As DNA, the CDR3 is TGTGCCAGCAGTTTCCATTCTAGCGGTTATTACAATGAGCAGTTCTTC.

The rearrangement links TRBV9 to TRBJ1-5, with D tentatively TRBD1 (6 bases). Germline CDR1 and CDR2: SGDLS and YYNGEE. This CDR3 comprises 12 residues. V was trimmed by 6 bases and J by 8 bases, leaving 12 bases between them. CDR3 protein: CASNRDGEPQHF. CDR3 sequence (DNA): TGTGCCAGCAACAGGGACGGGGAGCCCCAGCATTTT.

The CDR3 nucleotides are TGTGCCAGCAGCTTAGGGCCATCCGGGGAGCTGTTTTTT. It is translated as CASSLGPSGELFF. The genes are TRBV7-6 and TRBJ2-2; D gene unclear. The germline V gene encodes CDR1 SGHVS and CDR2 FNYEAQ. The CDR3 is 13 amino acids. V was cut by 1 base and J by 6 bases, with 6 bases left in between.

The chain has TRBV11-3 and TRBJ2-5; 10 nucleotides agree with TRBD1. This CDR3 is built from 15 residues. Germline V gene sequence: CDR1 SGHNT, CDR2 YENEEA. J lost 8 bases, V lost 5 bases, and 11 bases had no gene match. Here the CDR3 reads CASSALSGQGSTQYF. The CDR3 coding sequence is TGTGCCAGCAGCGCCCTATCGGGACAGGGGAGTACCCAGTACTTC.

The V call is TRBV11-2, the J call TRBJ2-3; perhaps TRBD2 as D (6 bases). CDR1 is SGHAT, CDR2 FQNNGV, per germline. The CDR3 runs 14 residues. V dropped 1 base and J dropped 7 bases, with 12 bases sitting between them. For the CDR3, the DNA is TGTGCCAGCAGCTTAGGACGGGAGTCACATACGCAGTATTTT. Its protein product is CASSLGRESHTQYF.

This clone was picked up a small number of times. CDR3: CASSLGSGGQPQHF. The CDR3 nucleotides read TGTGCCAGCAGCTTAGGGTCCGGGGGGCAGCCCCAGCATTTT. The rearrangement joins TRBV7-6 to TRBJ1-5; weak D call: TRBD1 (5 bases). Germline lookup yields CDR1 SGHVS and CDR2 FNYEAQ. The CDR3 is 14 residues long. V lost 1 base, J lost 7 bases, and 11 bases lay in between.

This chain's CDR3 is CAISESGKGEKLFF. CDR3 in DNA: TGTGCCATCAGTGAATCAGGAAAGGGGGAAAAACTGTTTTTT. The chain has TRBV10-3 and TRBJ1-4; D might be TRBD1 (5 bases). CDR1 ENHRY and CDR2 SYGVKD come from the germline V gene. This CDR3 has 14 residues. Trimming took off 3 bases at V and 8 bases at J, with 13 bases between the two ends.

V is TRBV6-5 and J is TRBJ2-1; 13 bases map to TRBD2. CDR3 length: 15 amino acids. The V segment lost 6 bases and the J segment 8 bases; nucleotides outside the gene matches: 7. From germline, CDR1 is MNHEY and CDR2 SVGAGI. The CDR3 sequence is CASRPGTSGIHEQFF. The DNA for the CDR3 is TGTGCCAGCAGACCCGGGACTAGCGGGATCCATGAGCAGTTCTTC.

This chain connects TRBV4-2 to TRBJ1-1, with a weak D call TRBD1 (6 bases). The germline CDR1 and CDR2 sequences are LGHNA and YNFKEQ. Trimming took 3 bases from V and 1 from J, leaving 15 bases between them. The CDR3 extends over 16 amino acids. The CDR3 spells CASSHPDPGQNTEAFF. Written as DNA, the CDR3 is TGTGCCAGCAGCCACCCAGATCCGGGACAGAACACTGAAGCTTTCTTT.

J is TRBJ1-2 and V is TRBV5-1, with 8 bases aligning to TRBD1. Germline V lookup: CDR1 SGHRS, CDR2 YFSETQ. The CDR3 has 14 amino acids. With 4 bases clipped from V and 3 bases from J, the junction kept 5 bases outside the gene matches. CDR3 coding DNA: TGCGCCAGCAGCCGAGGGGGACAGGACTATGGCTACACCTTC. As protein: CASSRGGQDYGYTF.

V and J are TRBV14 and TRBJ1-1; TRBD1 matches at 8 bases. Germline assignment: CDR1 SGHDN and CDR2 FVKESK. J was trimmed by 1 base and V by 1 base; bases with no gene match: 5. The CDR3 has 16 amino acids. CDR3 coding DNA: TGTGCCAGCAGCCAAGTGACAGGGGTTTCGAACACTGAAGCTTTCTTT. Translation: CASSQVTGVSNTEAFF.

This clone appeared a few times. This chain uses TRBV5-4 with TRBJ2-1; D perhaps matches TRBD2 (6 bases). V shed 0 bases and J shed 6 bases, with 13 bases lying between them. The germline CDR1 and CDR2 sequences are SGHNT and YYREEE (reference sequence). This CDR3 comprises 15 residues. This chain's CDR3 is CASSLDGSPFNEQFF. The CDR3 DNA follows: TGTGCCAGCAGCTTGGACGGGAGCCCCTTCAATGAGCAGTTCTTC.

The chain couples TRBV5-1 to TRBJ1-1; 7 bases align to TRBD1. CDR3 length: 14 amino acids. J gave up 7 bases and V 7 bases, and 13 bases lay outside the gene matches. From germline, CDR1 is SGHRS and CDR2 YFSETQ. The CDR3 here is CASAQGGPGLEAFF. The CDR3 region has the DNA TGCGCCAGCGCTCAGGGGGGCCCGGGGCTTGAAGCTTTCTTT.

This chain joins TRBV19 and TRBJ2-7; 9 bases line up with TRBD1. This CDR3 region has 14 residues. Germline CDR1 and CDR2: LNHDA and SQIVND (reference sequence). Germline trimming cut 3 bases from V and 6 bases from J; bases unmatched to any gene: 6. The CDR3 sequence: CASSMWGQGSEQYF. The DNA for the CDR3 is TGTGCCAGTAGTATGTGGGGACAGGGCTCCGAGCAGTACTTC.